Listed below are T cell receptor beta chains from one sample, sequenced in a study of cytomegalovirus exposure and HLA in healthy donors. Here immunoSEQ multiplex PCR was the method, and the copy in TCRdb shows in-frame clones only, minus some. There are 150,000 to 200,000 clones in the sample; 75% to 80% occur only once, and 0.98% lies in the top ten. Sequencing was done on a sample of PBMCs. These receptors were collected from a woman between 45 and 65 years old in good health and CMV-seropositive. CDR3s include the opening cysteine and the closing phenylalanine or tryptophan. Each record gives: CDR3 protein, CDR3 DNA, V gene, J gene, clone size, D gene. A D gene is named only where the DNA matches it firmly. Part of the rows lack a size; the others show once, few, many or a class for expanded clones.

CASSRRTSGTQYF	TGCGCCAGCAGCCGGCGGACTAGCGGAACGCAGTATTTT	TRBV4-3	TRBJ2-3	-	TRBD2
CASSVDVGRYGYTF	TGTGCCAGCAGCGTAGATGTGGGGAGATATGGCTACACCTTC	TRBV9	TRBJ1-2	-	-
CASSQGQGKGEKLFF	TGCGCCAGCAGCCAAGGACAGGGGAAGGGTGAAAAACTGTTTTTT	TRBV4-3	TRBJ1-4	-	TRBD1
CASSEIVGRGQETQYF	TGTGCCAGCAGTGAAATTGTAGGGAGGGGACAAGAGACCCAGTACTTC	TRBV2	TRBJ2-5	-	TRBD2
CASSKAGEKIYGYTF	TGTGCCAGCAGCAAGGCAGGCGAAAAAATCTATGGCTACACCTTC	TRBV21-1	TRBJ1-2	-	-
CASSSKPTGDTGELFF	TGTGCCAGCTCCTCCAAACCGACAGGAGACACCGGGGAGCTGTTTTTT	TRBV6-4	TRBJ2-2	few	-
CASSLEGQGAQTKNIQYF	TGCGCCAGCAGCTTGGAGGGACAGGGGGCCCAGACCAAAAACATTCAGTACTTC	TRBV5-1	TRBJ2-4	-	TRBD1
CASSFEVGLAGANEQFF	TGTGCCAGCAGCTTCGAAGTAGGACTAGCGGGAGCCAATGAGCAGTTCTTC	TRBV5-6	TRBJ2-1	-	TRBD2
CASSFPAGGFYEQYF	TGTGCCAGCAGCTTCCCCGCGGGGGGGTTCTACGAGCAGTACTTC	TRBV11-2	TRBJ2-7	-	TRBD2
CASSLDRAGTEAFF	TGCGCCAGCAGCTTGGACAGGGCGGGCACTGAAGCTTTCTTT	TRBV5-1	TRBJ1-1	-	-
CASSQRAANTDTQYF	TGTGCCAGCAGCCAACGAGCGGCCAACACAGATACGCAGTATTTT	TRBV7-6	TRBJ2-3	-	-
CASSLSGLTYEQYF	TGTGCCAGCAGTTTGAGCGGGCTGACCTACGAGCAGTACTTC	TRBV27	TRBJ2-7	-	-
CASSFSGEETQYF	TGCGCCAGCAGCTTTTCAGGGGAAGAGACCCAGTACTTC	TRBV5-1	TRBJ2-5	-	-
CASKGWLAGEDTQYF	TGTGCCAGCAAAGGCTGGCTAGCGGGAGAAGATACGCAGTATTTT	TRBV2	TRBJ2-3	-	TRBD2
CASSFSGNSPLHF	TGTGCCAGCAGCTTCTCAGGCAATTCACCCCTCCACTTT	TRBV7-9	TRBJ1-6	-	-
CASSPEVLVGSNQPQHF	TGTGCCAGCAGCCCCGAGGTACTCGTCGGCAGCAATCAGCCCCAGCATTTT	TRBV5-5	TRBJ1-5	-	-
CASSLGGQFNYGYTF	TGTGCCAGCAGTTTGGGGGGACAGTTTAACTATGGCTACACCTTC	TRBV28	TRBJ1-2	-	TRBD1
CASSLNPRSEAFF	TGTGCCAGCAGTTTAAACCCCAGGTCCGAAGCTTTCTTT	TRBV28	TRBJ1-1	-	-
CASSPGLAYEQYF	TGTGCCAGCAGCCCGGGACTAGCGTACGAGCAGTACTTC	TRBV5-4	TRBJ2-7	few	TRBD2
CASSPTGNLYEQYF	TGTGCCAGTAGTCCCACCGGGAACCTCTACGAGCAGTACTTC	TRBV19	TRBJ2-7	-	-
CASSFLTGGYEQYF	TGTGCCAGCAGTTTCCTGACAGGGGGCTACGAGCAGTACTTC	TRBV28	TRBJ2-7	-	TRBD1
CASSDRRSRGAEETQYF	TGTGCCAGCAGTGATAGGAGAAGTCGGGGGGCAGAAGAGACCCAGTACTTC	TRBV25-1	TRBJ2-5	-	-
CASSPPGTGSRDEQFF	TGTGCCAGCAGCCCGCCCGGGACAGGGAGCAGGGATGAGCAGTTCTTC	TRBV13	TRBJ2-1	once	TRBD1
CASSQPNGGVRYGATNEKLFF	TGCGCCAGCAGCCAACCAAACGGGGGAGTAAGATATGGCGCAACTAATGAAAAACTGTTTTTT	TRBV4-1	TRBJ1-4	-	-
CASSSRRPRTGGDEQYF	TGTGCCAGCAGCTCTCGACGACCGAGGACAGGGGGCGACGAGCAGTACTTC	TRBV7-2	TRBJ2-7	few	TRBD1
CASSELHGEAFF	TGTGCCAGCAGTGAATTGCACGGGGAAGCTTTCTTT	TRBV6-1	TRBJ1-1	-	-
CASSLKDRVTGELFF	TGTGCCAGCAGCTTAAAGGACAGGGTGACCGGGGAGCTGTTTTTT	TRBV5-4	TRBJ2-2	-	TRBD1
CSAAGGSTYEQYF	TGCAGCGCCGCGGGGGGAAGCACCTACGAGCAGTACTTC	TRBV29-1	TRBJ2-7	-	TRBD2
CASSPGLVSASTDTQYF	TGTGCCAGCAGTCCGGGACTGGTCTCAGCCTCCACAGATACGCAGTATTTT	TRBV27	TRBJ2-3	-	-
CASSQVTDNSPLHF	TGCGCCAGCAGCCAAGTTACAGATAATTCACCCCTCCACTTT	TRBV4-3	TRBJ1-6	-	-
CASGSAGAYNEQFF	TGCGCCAGCGGATCCGCGGGAGCCTACAATGAGCAGTTCTTC	TRBV5-1	TRBJ2-1	-	TRBD2
CASSQTGLSSYNSPLHF	TGTGCCAGCAGCCAAACAGGTCTTAGCTCCTATAATTCACCCCTCCACTTT	TRBV4-2	TRBJ1-6	-	-
CASSDGTSSDTQYF	TGTGCCAGCAGTGACGGGACTAGCTCAGATACGCAGTATTTT	TRBV6-4	TRBJ2-3	-	TRBD2
CARGTSGGITDTQYF	TGTGCCAGGGGGACTAGCGGGGGAATCACAGATACGCAGTATTTT	TRBV2	TRBJ2-3	once	TRBD2
CASSWTSGGEGSYNEQFF	TGCGCCAGCAGTTGGACTAGCGGGGGGGAAGGCTCCTACAATGAGCAGTTCTTC	TRBV5-1	TRBJ2-1	-	TRBD2
CASRPGLATDTQYF	TGTGCCAGCAGGCCGGGACTAGCCACAGATACGCAGTATTTT	TRBV6-6	TRBJ2-3	-	TRBD2
CASSTGLSSNQPQHF	TGTGCCAGTAGTACGGGGTTGAGTAGTAATCAGCCCCAGCATTTT	TRBV19	TRBJ1-5	-	-
CASSVGGLVGQETQYF	TGTGCCAGCAGCGTAGGGGGACTAGTAGGTCAAGAGACCCAGTACTTC	TRBV9	TRBJ2-5	once	TRBD2
CASSQVVRLADQLNTQYF	TGCGCCAGCAGCCAAGTCGTACGACTAGCGGATCAACTCAATACGCAGTATTTT	TRBV4-1	TRBJ2-3	-	TRBD2
CASSLGQVPGELFF	TGTGCCAGCAGCTTAGGACAGGTTCCCGGGGAGCTGTTTTTT	TRBV7-2	TRBJ2-2	-	-
CASSYSTGYEQYF	TGTGCCAGCAGTTACTCGACAGGCTACGAGCAGTACTTC	TRBV6-6	TRBJ2-7	-	-
CASPFGPWTLF	TGTGCCAGCCCTTTCGGTCCTTGGACTTTATTC	TRBV7-2	TRBJ2-7	-	-
CASSLGGGGNQPQHF	TGTGCCAGCAGCCTGGGAGGGGGGGGCAATCAGCCCCAGCATTTT	TRBV9	TRBJ1-5	-	-
CASSDRRSGPGNTIYF	TGTGCCAGCAGTGATCGGCGATCAGGGCCCGGAAACACCATATATTTT	TRBV2	TRBJ1-3	-	-
CASRPHKGAGAEAFF	TGTGCCAGCAGACCACACAAGGGGGCCGGGGCTGAAGCTTTCTTT	TRBV2	TRBJ1-1	few	TRBD1
CASSPYRGTYNEQFF	TGTGCCAGCAGCCCATACAGGGGAACCTACAATGAGCAGTTCTTC	TRBV5-8	TRBJ2-1	-	TRBD1
CASSPGTTSSYEQYF	TGTGCCAGCTCCCCAGGGACAACTAGCTCCTACGAGCAGTACTTC	TRBV18	TRBJ2-7	once	-
CASSFGNEQFF	TGTGCCAGCAGCTTCGGCAATGAGCAGTTCTTC	TRBV11-2	TRBJ2-1	-	-
CASKWQGAGQPQHF	TGTGCCAGTAAATGGCAGGGGGCGGGACAGCCCCAGCATTTT	TRBV19	TRBJ1-5	-	TRBD1
CASRGLAPDPNTGELFF	TGTGCCAGCAGAGGGCTAGCGCCAGACCCGAACACCGGGGAGCTGTTTTTT	TRBV2	TRBJ2-2	-	-
CASSYRGATDTQYF	TGTGCCAGCAGCTACAGGGGTGCCACAGATACGCAGTATTTT	TRBV7-9	TRBJ2-3	-	TRBD1
CASSQDRGGYGYTF	TGTGCCAGCAGCCAAGACAGGGGGGGCTATGGCTACACCTTC	TRBV7-8	TRBJ1-2	-	TRBD1
CASSRTPGQGYRADAQYF	TGTGCCAGTAGTAGAACCCCCGGACAGGGATATAGAGCGGATGCGCAGTATTTT	TRBV19	TRBJ2-3	once	TRBD1
CASTEGQGGGYTF	TGCGCCAGCACCGAAGGGCAAGGGGGTGGCTACACCTTC	TRBV10-1	TRBJ1-2	-	-
CASSVAPRTDTQYF	TGTGCCAGCAGCGTGGCCCCACGCACAGATACGCAGTATTTT	TRBV9	TRBJ2-3	-	-
CASSLGPQGGNTEAFF	TGCGCCAGCAGCCTCGGGCCTCAGGGAGGGAACACTGAAGCTTTCTTT	TRBV5-1	TRBJ1-1	-	-
CASSPVSDTQYF	TGTGCCAGCAGCCCAGTCTCGGATACGCAGTATTTT	TRBV7-9	TRBJ2-3	-	-
CASSSHSGQGETQYF	TGTGCCAGCAGCTCGCATTCGGGACAGGGTGAGACCCAGTACTTC	TRBV7-8	TRBJ2-5	-	TRBD1